This T cell receptor (beta chain) was profiled in a study of cytomegalovirus exposure and HLA in healthy donors. Study-level results: In an earlier analysis, in fewer than 700 donors, most V segments appeared productive either ~87% or ~30% of the time. Cytomegalovirus-associated TCR beta chains were listed, numbering approximately 150.

The sample holds a few counts of this clone. No antigen is known for it. The PCR had 60 Vbeta and 13 Jbeta primers. Clones were read by immunoSEQ multiplex PCR, and TCRdb kept only the in-frame ones, dropping some. Of about 190,000 clones listed, 60% to 80% are singletons. The junction had 6 bases not matched to a gene; V was cut back by 4 bases and J by 7 bases. The CDR3 runs 14 residues. In germline, CDR1 is MGHRA, CDR2 YSYEKL. Sequenced sample: PBMCs. The chain combines TRBV4-1 with TRBJ2-1, with 8 bases lining up with TRBD2. This clonotype was sampled from a woman aged 25 to 39 in good health and CMV-seropositive. Written as DNA, the CDR3 is TGCGCCAGCAGCCCCCAGCGGGAGAGGAATGAGCAGTTCTTC. Translated: CASSPQRERNEQFF.